These 5 T cell receptor beta chains originate from one sample sequenced in a study of OX40 agonist ivuxolimab in advanced cancers. Clones were sequenced by immunoSEQ multiplex PCR, and TCRdb holds only the in-frame ones, with some missing. The sample shows about 110,000 clones, approximately 89% of them seen only once. The starting material was CD4+ or CD8+ T cells sorted from blood, obtained in a trial of the OX40 agonist ivuxolimab. The receptor set was obtained from an adult with an advanced solid tumor such as melanoma, head and neck, liver or kidney cancer.

The chain recombines TRBV19 with TRBJ1-5; maybe TRBD1 (5 bases). Germline CDR1 reads LNHDA; CDR2 reads SQIVND (reference sequence). V was clipped by 0 bases and J by 5 bases, with 14 bases between them. This CDR3 contains 16 residues. Written as DNA, the CDR3 is TGTGCCAGTAGTATAGATTCTGGGGGGAAGCATCAGCCCCAGCATTTT. It specifies CASSIDSGGKHQPQHF.

The chain uses TRBV25-1 and TRBJ2-1, with 9 bases aligning to TRBD2. Looked up from germline, CDR1 is MGHDK and CDR2 is SYGVNS. The CDR3 sequence is 13 residues long. With V trimmed by 0 bases and J by 9 bases, 0 bases remained unmatched. CDR3 sequence reads: CASSEYSGGEQFF. DNA of the CDR3: TGTGCCAGCAGTGAATATAGCGGGGGTGAGCAGTTCTTC.

The chain links TRBV2 to TRBJ2-3; 12 bases agree with TRBD2. Trimming took 5 bases from V and 5 from J; bases not matched to a gene: 5. Germline V gives CDR1 SNHLY, CDR2 FYNNEI. The CDR3 length is 15 residues. CDR3 amino acids: CASSLLAGGRDTQYF. DNA for the CDR3: TGTGCCAGCAGTCTACTAGCGGGGGGTAGAGATACGCAGTATTTT.

The chain recombines TRBV9 with TRBJ1-5, with no clear D. The V gene lost 7 bases and the J gene lost 6 bases, with 11 bases spanning the gap. From germline, CDR1 is SGDLS and CDR2 YYNGEE. This CDR3 is 12 amino acids long. CDR3 residues: CASGKGAQPQHF. The CDR3 DNA reads TGTGCCAGCGGGAAGGGAGCTCAGCCCCAGCATTTT.

V and J are TRBV19 and TRBJ2-1; TRBD2 matches 11 bases. Germline V gene lookup returns CDR1 LNHDA and CDR2 SQIVND (reference sequence). The CDR3 spans 13 residues. V was clipped by 9 bases and J by 5 bases; unmatched bases: 3. This CDR3 reads CASRLAGNNEQFF. The DNA for the CDR3 is TGTGCCAGCCGACTAGCGGGAAACAATGAGCAGTTCTTC.